This TCR beta chain was profiled in a study of shared clonotypes between healthy human individuals. At the level of the study: A donor's plate count was three for CD4 naive and three for CD4 memory; CD8 naive had two and CD8 memory one.

Deep was the level at which the assay was run. The protocol was immunoSEQ multiplex PCR, while the TCRdb copy is restricted to in-frame clones and leaves out a portion. The sample yields about 2,500,000 clones, more than 80% seen once. Regarding the study as a whole: Naive subsets tended to show greater estimated richness than memory subsets.

This clone was recorded a few times. As yet, its antigen is unknown. The sequence came from a young man in good health. Sequenced sample: naive CD4+ T cells sorted from blood. Subset here: CD45RA+ positively selected.

The CDR3 region is CASSLDVTGDSPLHF. CDR3 in DNA: TGCGCCAGCAGCTTGGACGTGACAGGGGACTCACCCCTCCACTTT. This rearrangement joins TRBV5-1 to TRBJ1-6, with 8 bases lining up with TRBD1. Trimming at V came to 0 bases and at J to 10 bases, leaving 6 bases not matched to a gene. The CDR3 has 15 amino acids. Germline loops: CDR1 SGHRS, CDR2 YFSETQ.